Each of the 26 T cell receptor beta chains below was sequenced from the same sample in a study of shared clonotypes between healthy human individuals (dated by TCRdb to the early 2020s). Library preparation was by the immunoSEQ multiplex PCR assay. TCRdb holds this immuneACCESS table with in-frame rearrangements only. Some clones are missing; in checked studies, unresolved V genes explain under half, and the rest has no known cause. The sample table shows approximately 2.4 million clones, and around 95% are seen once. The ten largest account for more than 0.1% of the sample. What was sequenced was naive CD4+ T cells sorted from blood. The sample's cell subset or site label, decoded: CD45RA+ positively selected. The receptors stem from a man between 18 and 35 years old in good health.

DNA for the CDR3: TGCGCCAGCAGCCAAGACGGGGGGACCTCCTACAATGAGCAGTTCTTC. Protein product: CASSQDGGTSYNEQFF. This sequence joins TRBV4-3 and TRBJ2-1; TRBD2 matches 7 bases. V lost 0 bases to trimming and J lost 0 bases; unmatched junction nucleotides: 2. This CDR3 has 16 residues. In germline, CDR1 is LGHNA, CDR2 YSLEER.

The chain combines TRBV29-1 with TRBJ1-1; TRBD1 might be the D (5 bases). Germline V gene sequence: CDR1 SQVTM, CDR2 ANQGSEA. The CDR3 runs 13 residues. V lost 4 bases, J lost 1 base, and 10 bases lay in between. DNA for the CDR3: TGCAGCGTTGGACAGAGGCAGAACACTGAAGCTTTCTTT. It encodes CSVGQRQNTEAFF.

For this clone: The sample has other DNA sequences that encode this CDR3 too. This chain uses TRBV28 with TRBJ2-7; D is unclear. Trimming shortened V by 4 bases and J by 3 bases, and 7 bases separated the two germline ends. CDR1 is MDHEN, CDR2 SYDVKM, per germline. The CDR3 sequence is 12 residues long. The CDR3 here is CASSSTLYEQYF. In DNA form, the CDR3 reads TGTGCCAGCAGTTCAACCCTCTACGAGCAGTACTTC. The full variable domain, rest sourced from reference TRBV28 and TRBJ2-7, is DVKVTQSSRYLVKRTGEKVFLECVQDMDHENMFWYRQDPGLGLRLIYFSYDVKMKEKGDIPEGYSVSREKKERFSLILESASTNQTSMYLCASSSTLYEQYFGPGTRLTVT.

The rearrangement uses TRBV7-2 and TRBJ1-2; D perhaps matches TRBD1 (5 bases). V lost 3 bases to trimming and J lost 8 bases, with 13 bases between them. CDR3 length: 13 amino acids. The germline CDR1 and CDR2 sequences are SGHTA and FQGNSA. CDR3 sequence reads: CASSFDGAIGYTF. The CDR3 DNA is TGTGCCAGCAGCTTTGACGGGGCTATCGGCTACACCTTC.

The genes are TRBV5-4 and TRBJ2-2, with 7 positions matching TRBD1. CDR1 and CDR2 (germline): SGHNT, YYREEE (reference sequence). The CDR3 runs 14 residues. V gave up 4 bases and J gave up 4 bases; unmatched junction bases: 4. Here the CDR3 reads CASSPRDSTGELFF. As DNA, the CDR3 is TGTGCCAGCAGCCCCCGGGACAGCACCGGGGAGCTGTTTTTT.

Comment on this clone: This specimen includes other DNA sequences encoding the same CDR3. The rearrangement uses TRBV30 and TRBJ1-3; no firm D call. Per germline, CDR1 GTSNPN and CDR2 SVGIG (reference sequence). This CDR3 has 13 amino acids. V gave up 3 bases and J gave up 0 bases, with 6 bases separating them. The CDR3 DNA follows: TGTGCCTGGAGATTGAGCTCTGGAAACACCATATATTTT. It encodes CAWRLSSGNTIYF.

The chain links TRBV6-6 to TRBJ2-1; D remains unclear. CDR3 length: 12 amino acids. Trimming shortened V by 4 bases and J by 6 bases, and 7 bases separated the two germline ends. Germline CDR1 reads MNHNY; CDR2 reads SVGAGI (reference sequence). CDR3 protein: CASSSGVNEQFF. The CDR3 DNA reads TGTGCCAGCAGTTCCGGAGTCAATGAGCAGTTCTTC.

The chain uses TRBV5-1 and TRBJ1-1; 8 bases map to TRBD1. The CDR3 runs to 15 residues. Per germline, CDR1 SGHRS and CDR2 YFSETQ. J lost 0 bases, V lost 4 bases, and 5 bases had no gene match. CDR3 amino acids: CASSPGQALNTEAFF. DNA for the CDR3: TGCGCCAGCAGCCCGGGACAGGCCCTGAACACTGAAGCTTTCTTT.

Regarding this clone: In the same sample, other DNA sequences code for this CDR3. The CDR3 region is CASSYSAGELFF. DNA for the CDR3: TGTGCCAGCAGTTACTCAGCTGGGGAGCTGTTTTTT. The V call is TRBV6-5, the J call TRBJ2-2; the D is unclear. The germline gives CDR1 MNHEY, CDR2 SVGAGI. This CDR3 contains 12 residues. Trimming stripped 0 bases from V and 8 bases from J, with 4 bases between.

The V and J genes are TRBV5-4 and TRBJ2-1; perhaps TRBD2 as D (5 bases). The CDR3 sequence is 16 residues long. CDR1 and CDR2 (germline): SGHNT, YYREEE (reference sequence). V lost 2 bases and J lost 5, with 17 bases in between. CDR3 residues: CASSFSGSTNHNEQFF. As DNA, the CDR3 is TGTGCCAGCAGCTTTTCAGGTTCGACTAACCACAATGAGCAGTTCTTC.

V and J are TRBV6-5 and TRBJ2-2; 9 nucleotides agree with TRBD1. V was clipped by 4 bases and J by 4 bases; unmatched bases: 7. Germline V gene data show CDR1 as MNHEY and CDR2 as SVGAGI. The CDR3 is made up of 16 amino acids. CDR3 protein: CASSSPGQGITGELFF. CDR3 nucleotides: TGTGCCAGCAGTTCGCCGGGACAGGGTATCACCGGGGAGCTGTTTTTT.

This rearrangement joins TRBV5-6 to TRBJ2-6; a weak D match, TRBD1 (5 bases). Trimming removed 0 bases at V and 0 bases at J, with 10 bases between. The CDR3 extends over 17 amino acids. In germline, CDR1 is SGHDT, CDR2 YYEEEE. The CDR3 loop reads CASSLDKGSSGANVLTF. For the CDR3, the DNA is TGTGCCAGCAGCTTGGATAAGGGGTCCTCTGGGGCCAACGTCCTGACTTTC. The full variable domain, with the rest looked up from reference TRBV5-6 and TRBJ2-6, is DAGVTQSPTHLIKTRGQQVTLRCSPKSGHDTVSWYQQALGQGPQFIFQYYEEEERQRGNFPDRFSGHQFPNYSSELNVNALLLGDSALYLCASSLDKGSSGANVLTFGAGSRLTVL.

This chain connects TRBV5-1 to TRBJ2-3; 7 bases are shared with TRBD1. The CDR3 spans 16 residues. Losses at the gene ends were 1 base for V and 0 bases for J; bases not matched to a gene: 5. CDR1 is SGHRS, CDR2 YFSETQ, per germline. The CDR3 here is CASSLFYRGSTDTQYF. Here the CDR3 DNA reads TGCGCCAGCAGCTTGTTTTACAGGGGAAGCACAGATACGCAGTATTTT. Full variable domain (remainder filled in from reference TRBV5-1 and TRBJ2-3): KAGVTQTPRYLIKTRGQQVTLSCSPISGHRSVSWYQQTPGQGLQFLFEYFSETQRNKGNFPGRFSGRQFSNSRSEMNVSTLELGDSALYLCASSLFYRGSTDTQYFGPGTRLTVL.

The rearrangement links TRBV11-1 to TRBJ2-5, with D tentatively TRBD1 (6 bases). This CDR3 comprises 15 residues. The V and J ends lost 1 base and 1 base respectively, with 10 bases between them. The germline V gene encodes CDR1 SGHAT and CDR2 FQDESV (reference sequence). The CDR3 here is CASSLEGGTQETQYF. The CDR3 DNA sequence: TGTGCCAGCAGCTTAGAAGGGGGAACCCAAGAGACCCAGTACTTC.

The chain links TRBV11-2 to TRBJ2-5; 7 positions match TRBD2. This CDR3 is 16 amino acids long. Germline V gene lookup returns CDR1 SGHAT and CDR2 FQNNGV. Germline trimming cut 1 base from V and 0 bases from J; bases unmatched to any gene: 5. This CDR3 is CASSLVSGKYQETQYF. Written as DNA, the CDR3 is TGTGCCAGCAGCTTAGTGAGCGGGAAGTACCAAGAGACCCAGTACTTC. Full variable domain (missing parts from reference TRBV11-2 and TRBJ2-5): EAGVAQSPRYKIIEKRQSVAFWCNPISGHATLYWYQQILGQGPKLLIQFQNNGVVDDSQLPKDRFSAERLKGVDSTLKIQPAKLEDSAVYLCASSLVSGKYQETQYFGPGTRLLVL.

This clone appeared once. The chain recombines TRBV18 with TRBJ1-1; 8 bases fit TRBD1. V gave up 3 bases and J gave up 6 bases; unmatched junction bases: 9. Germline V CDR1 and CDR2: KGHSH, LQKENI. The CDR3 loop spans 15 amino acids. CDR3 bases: TGTGCCAGCTCACCTGACAGGGGTCCGTTAGCTGAAGCTTTCTTT. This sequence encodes CASSPDRGPLAEAFF.

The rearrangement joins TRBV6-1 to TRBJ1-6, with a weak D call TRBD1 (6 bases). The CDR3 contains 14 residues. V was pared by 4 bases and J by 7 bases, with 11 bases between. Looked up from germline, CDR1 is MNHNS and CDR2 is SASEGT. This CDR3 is CASSGLQGNSPLHF. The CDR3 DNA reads TGTGCCAGCAGTGGACTACAGGGCAATTCACCCCTCCACTTT.

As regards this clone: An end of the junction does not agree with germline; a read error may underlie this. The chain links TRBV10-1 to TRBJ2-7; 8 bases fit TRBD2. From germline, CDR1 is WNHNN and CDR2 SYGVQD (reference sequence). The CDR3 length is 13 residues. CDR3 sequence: CASKAGVSSEQYF. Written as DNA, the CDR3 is TGCGCCAGCAAAGCGGGAGTCTCCTCCGAGCAGTACTTC.

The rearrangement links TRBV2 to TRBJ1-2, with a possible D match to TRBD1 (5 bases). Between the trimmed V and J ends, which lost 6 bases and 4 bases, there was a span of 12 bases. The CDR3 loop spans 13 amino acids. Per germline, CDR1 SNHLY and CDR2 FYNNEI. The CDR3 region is CASRIRVAYGYTF. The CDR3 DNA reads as TGTGCCAGCAGAATCAGGGTCGCCTATGGCTACACCTTC.

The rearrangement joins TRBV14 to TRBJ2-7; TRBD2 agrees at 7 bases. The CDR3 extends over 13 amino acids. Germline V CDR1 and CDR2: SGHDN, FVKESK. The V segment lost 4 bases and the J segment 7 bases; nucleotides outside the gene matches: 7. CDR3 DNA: TGTGCCAGCAGCCGGGACTATTTTGGGGAGCAGTACTTC. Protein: CASSRDYFGEQYF.

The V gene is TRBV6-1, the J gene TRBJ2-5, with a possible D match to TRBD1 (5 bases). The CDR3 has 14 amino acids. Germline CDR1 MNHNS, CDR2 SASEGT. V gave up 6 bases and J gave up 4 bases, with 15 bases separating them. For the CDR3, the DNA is TGTGCCAGCAGGGCAAGGCGACAGACAGAGACCCAGTACTTC. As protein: CASRARRQTETQYF.

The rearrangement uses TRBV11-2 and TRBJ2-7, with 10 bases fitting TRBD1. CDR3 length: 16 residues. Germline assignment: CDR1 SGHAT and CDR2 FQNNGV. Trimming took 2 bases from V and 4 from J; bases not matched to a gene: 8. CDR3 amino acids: CASSLRQGASGYEQYF. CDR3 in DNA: TGTGCCAGCAGCTTACGACAGGGGGCTTCAGGGTACGAGCAGTACTTC.

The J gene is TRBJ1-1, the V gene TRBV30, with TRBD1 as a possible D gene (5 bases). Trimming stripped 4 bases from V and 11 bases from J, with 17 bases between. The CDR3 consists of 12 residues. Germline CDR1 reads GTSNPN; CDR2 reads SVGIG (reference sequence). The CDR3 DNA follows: TGTGCCTGGACCGATGGGGACCCCGGGGCTTTCTTT. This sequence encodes CAWTDGDPGAFF.

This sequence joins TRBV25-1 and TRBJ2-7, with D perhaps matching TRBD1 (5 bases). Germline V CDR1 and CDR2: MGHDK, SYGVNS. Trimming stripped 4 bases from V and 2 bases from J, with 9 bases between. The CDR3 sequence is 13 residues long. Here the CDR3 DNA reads TGTGCCAGCAGTGCTGCAGGGACCTACGAGCAGTACTTC. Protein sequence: CASSAAGTYEQYF.

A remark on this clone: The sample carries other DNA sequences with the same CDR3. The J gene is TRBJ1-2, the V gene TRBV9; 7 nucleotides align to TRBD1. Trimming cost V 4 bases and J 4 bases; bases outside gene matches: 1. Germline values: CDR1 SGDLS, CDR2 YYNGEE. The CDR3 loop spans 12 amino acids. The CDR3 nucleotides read TGTGCCAGCAGCCGGACAGGCTATGGCTACACCTTC. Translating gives CASSRTGYGYTF.

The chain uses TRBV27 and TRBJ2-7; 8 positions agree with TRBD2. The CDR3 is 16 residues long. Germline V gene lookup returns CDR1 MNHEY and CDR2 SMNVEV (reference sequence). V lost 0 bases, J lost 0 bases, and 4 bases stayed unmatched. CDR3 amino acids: CASSLSLAGFSYEQYF. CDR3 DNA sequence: TGTGCCAGCAGTTTATCTCTAGCGGGCTTCTCCTACGAGCAGTACTTC.